The rows below give T cell receptor beta chains drawn from one sample of a study of shared clonotypes between healthy human individuals. Using immunoSEQ multiplex PCR, the repertoire was profiled, and TCRdb retains in-frame clones only, with some absent. This table holds roughly 890,000 clones, 80% to 95% found once. Sequences were obtained from naive CD8+ T cells sorted from blood. Receptor source: a man aged 25-45 years in good health. The CDR3 runs from the conserved cysteine through the conserved F or W. Each record gives: J gene, D gene, V gene, clone size, CDR3 DNA, CDR3 protein. A D gene is named only where the DNA matches it firmly. Part of the rows lack a size; the others show once, few, many or a class for expanded clones.

J gene: TRBJ2-7; D gene: .; V gene: TRBV7-2; clone size: once; CDR3 DNA: TGTGCCAGCAGCCTAAACAGGGAAGGAGCTCTAGGCGACGAGCAGTACTTC; CDR3 protein: CASSLNREGALGDEQYF
J gene: TRBJ2-7; D gene: TRBD1; V gene: TRBV6-1; clone size: .; CDR3 DNA: TGTGCCAGTGACCAACCAGACAGGGAAGACGAGCAGTACTTC; CDR3 protein: CASDQPDREDEQYF
J gene: TRBJ2-1; D gene: .; V gene: TRBV5-1; clone size: .; CDR3 DNA: TGCGCCAGCAGCTTGGCGGTCGGGGGCGGGAGCGATGAGCAGTTCTTC; CDR3 protein: CASSLAVGGGSDEQFF
J gene: TRBJ2-7; D gene: TRBD2; V gene: TRBV5-4; clone size: .; CDR3 DNA: TGTGCCAGCAGCTTCCTGGCAGGGAGGGATGACGGGTACGAGCAGTACTTC; CDR3 protein: CASSFLAGRDDGYEQYF
J gene: TRBJ2-1; D gene: TRBD2; V gene: TRBV11-2; clone size: .; CDR3 DNA: TGTGCCAGCAGCCTCCTCAGGGGACTAGCGGGCGATGAGCAGTTCTTC; CDR3 protein: CASSLLRGLAGDEQFF
J gene: TRBJ2-2; D gene: TRBD2; V gene: TRBV4-3; clone size: .; CDR3 DNA: TGCGCCAGCAGCCAAGACTCTAGCGGGAGTGGCGGGGAGCTGTTTTTT; CDR3 protein: CASSQDSSGSGGELFF
J gene: TRBJ2-7; D gene: TRBD1; V gene: TRBV7-9; clone size: .; CDR3 DNA: TGTGCCAGCAGCCCGGGACAGGGGGCGGGCGAGCAGTACTTC; CDR3 protein: CASSPGQGAGEQYF
J gene: TRBJ1-1; D gene: .; V gene: TRBV7-9; clone size: few; CDR3 DNA: TGTGCCAGCAGCTTATCAGACGGAATGAACACTGAAGCTTTCTTT; CDR3 protein: CASSLSDGMNTEAFF
J gene: TRBJ2-1; D gene: .; V gene: TRBV5-1; clone size: .; CDR3 DNA: TGCGCCAGCAGCGTGTCCCCTCTCATTAATGAGCAGTTCTTC; CDR3 protein: CASSVSPLINEQFF
J gene: TRBJ2-7; D gene: TRBD1; V gene: TRBV4-1; clone size: .; CDR3 DNA: TGCGCCAGCAGCCAAGTGATGGGACAGGCCCCCTACGAGCAGTACTTC; CDR3 protein: CASSQVMGQAPYEQYF
J gene: TRBJ2-6; D gene: TRBD1; V gene: TRBV11-3; clone size: .; CDR3 DNA: TGTGCCAGCAGCTTAGATGGGACAGCCAACAGCTCTGGGGCCAACGTCCTGACTTTC; CDR3 protein: CASSLDGTANSSGANVLTF
J gene: TRBJ2-1; D gene: TRBD2; V gene: TRBV11-2; clone size: .; CDR3 DNA: TGTGCCAGCAGCTTAGAAGGGACTAGCTACAATGAGCAGTTCTTC; CDR3 protein: CASSLEGTSYNEQFF
J gene: TRBJ1-2; D gene: .; V gene: TRBV2; clone size: .; CDR3 DNA: TGTGCCAGCAGCCCGGGGCTTGGCTACACCTTC; CDR3 protein: CASSPGLGYTF
J gene: TRBJ2-3; D gene: TRBD2; V gene: TRBV7-9; clone size: .; CDR3 DNA: TGTGCCAGCAGCCCAGCGGGACGGGTACATTGGGTAGATACGCAGTATTTT; CDR3 protein: CASSPAGRVHWVDTQYF
J gene: TRBJ2-1; D gene: .; V gene: TRBV13; clone size: .; CDR3 DNA: TGTGCCAGCAGCTTAGGAACCATAGAGGGGCAGTTCTTC; CDR3 protein: CASSLGTIEGQFF
J gene: TRBJ2-1; D gene: TRBD2; V gene: TRBV4-1; clone size: .; CDR3 DNA: TGCGCCAGCAGCCAAGTACCCGGGACTAGCGGGATCAATGAGCAGTTCTTC; CDR3 protein: CASSQVPGTSGINEQFF
J gene: TRBJ2-7; D gene: .; V gene: TRBV7-8; clone size: .; CDR3 DNA: TGTGCCAGCAGCCCCGAAGTGGTGGGGGGCCCCTACGAGCAGTACTTC; CDR3 protein: CASSPEVVGGPYEQYF
J gene: TRBJ2-1; D gene: .; V gene: TRBV9; clone size: .; CDR3 DNA: TGTGCCAGCGGATTGGGGAATGAGCAGTTCTTC; CDR3 protein: CASGLGNEQFF
J gene: TRBJ2-5; D gene: TRBD2; V gene: TRBV28; clone size: .; CDR3 DNA: TGTGCCAGCACGGGGACTAGCGGACCCCAAGAGACCCAGTACTTC; CDR3 protein: CASTGTSGPQETQYF